This T cell receptor (beta chain) was profiled in a study of blood T cell repertoires in COVID-19. The wider study: Spain, Italy and the United States supplied samples that represented acute and convalescent COVID-19. PBMCs, B-cell-depleted T cells, or T cells were the source of the cDNA or gDNA that made up the material.

The germline gives CDR1 KGHDR, CDR2 SFDVKD. The V gene lost 5 bases and the J gene lost 8 bases, with 14 bases spanning the gap. The CDR3 length is 14 residues. Study processing details: Reference gene primer amplification yielded estimated nucleated cell counts. The protocol was immunoSEQ multiplex PCR, while the TCRdb copy is restricted to in-frame clones and leaves out a portion. V, J and clone size were drawn from that table, and D and trimming were deduced from the DNA. The sample carries roughly 80,000 clones, roughly 80% recorded once. The V call is TRBV24-1, the J call TRBJ2-2; tentative D call: TRBD1 (5 bases). Specimen: peripheral blood. This receptor was taken from a human donor in a cohort sampled during active COVID-19. This chain's CDR3 is CATSVAGSAGELFF. CDR3 bases: TGTGCCACCAGTGTAGCAGGGTCGGCGGGGGAGCTGTTTTTT.